This T cell receptor (beta chain) was captured by sequencing in a study of PD-1 blockade in classical Hodgkin lymphoma. Assay used: immunoSEQ multiplex PCR; TCRdb lists only in-frame clones, some missing. The sample includes tens of thousands of clones, approximately 91% seen only once; the top ten take 4% to 6%. Time point given: newly diagnosed, previously untreated cHL patient sample. CDR3 size: 16 residues. V gave up 3 bases and J gave up 2 bases; unmatched junction bases: 3. Germline CDR1 reads SGHRS; CDR2 reads YFSETQ. This TCR came from a human donor with classical Hodgkin lymphoma. What was sequenced was peripheral blood mononuclear cells (PBMCs). This sequence joins TRBV5-1 and TRBJ2-6; 9 bases are shared with TRBD1. In DNA, the CDR3 is TGCGCCAGCAGCTGGGACAGGGCGGCTGGGGCCAACGTCCTGACTTTC. Protein product: CASSWDRAAGANVLTF.